This TCR beta chain was captured in a study of shared clonotypes between healthy human individuals. Trimming stripped 2 bases from V and 3 bases from J, with 8 bases between. The CDR3 has 14 residues. The germline V gene encodes CDR1 KGHSH and CDR2 LQKENI. Profiling relied on immunoSEQ multiplex PCR, and the TCRdb table lists in-frame clones only, not all of them. The sample includes fewer than 2.5 million clones, approximately 94% of them seen just once. Subsets obtained from CD4+ cells comprised CD45RA+ naive and CD45RA-negative memory cells. The sample was naive CD4+ T cells from PBMCs. Subset: CD45RA+ positively selected. This clonotype was obtained from a man between 18 and 29 years old in good health. Some clones in this sample may be carry-over from other donors' samples. The rearrangement uses TRBV18 and TRBJ1-5; D remains ambiguous. CDR3 loop: CASSPGLPNQPQHF. The CDR3 DNA reads TGTGCCAGCTCACCAGGGCTCCCCAATCAGCCCCAGCATTTT. Combining the CDR3 with reference TRBV18 and TRBJ1-5 gives the whole variable domain NAGVMQNPRHLVRRRGQEARLRCSPMKGHSHVYWYRQLPEEGLKFMVYLQKENIIDESGMPKERFSAEFPKEGPSILRIQQVVRGDSAAYFCASSPGLPNQPQHFGDGTRLSIL.